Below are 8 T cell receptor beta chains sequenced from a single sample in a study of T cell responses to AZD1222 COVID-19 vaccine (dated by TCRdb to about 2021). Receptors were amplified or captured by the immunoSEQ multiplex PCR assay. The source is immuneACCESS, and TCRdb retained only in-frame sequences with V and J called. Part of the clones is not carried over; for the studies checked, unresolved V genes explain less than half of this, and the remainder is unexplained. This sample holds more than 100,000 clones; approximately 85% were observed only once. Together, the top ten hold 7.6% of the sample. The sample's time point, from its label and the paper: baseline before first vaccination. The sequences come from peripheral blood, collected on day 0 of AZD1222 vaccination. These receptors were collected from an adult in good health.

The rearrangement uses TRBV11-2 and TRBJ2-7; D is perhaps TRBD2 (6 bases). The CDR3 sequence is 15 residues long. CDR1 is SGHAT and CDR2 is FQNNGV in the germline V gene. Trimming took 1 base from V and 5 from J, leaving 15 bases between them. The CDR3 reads CASSLVGAGNNEQYF. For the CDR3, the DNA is TGTGCCAGCAGCTTAGTCGGAGCGGGTAATAACGAGCAGTACTTC.

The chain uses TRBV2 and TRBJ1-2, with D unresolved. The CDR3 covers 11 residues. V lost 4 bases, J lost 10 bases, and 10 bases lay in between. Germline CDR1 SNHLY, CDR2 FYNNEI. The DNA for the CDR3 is TGTGCCAGCAGTGTTGGAGGATTCTACACCTTC. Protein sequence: CASSVGGFYTF.

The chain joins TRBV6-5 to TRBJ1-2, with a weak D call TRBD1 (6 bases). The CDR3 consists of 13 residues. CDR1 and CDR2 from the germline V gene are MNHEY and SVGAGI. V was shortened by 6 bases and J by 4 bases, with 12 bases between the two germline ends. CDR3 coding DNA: TGTGCCAGCAGCCACAGGGACGGCTATGGCTACACCTTC. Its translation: CASSHRDGYGYTF.

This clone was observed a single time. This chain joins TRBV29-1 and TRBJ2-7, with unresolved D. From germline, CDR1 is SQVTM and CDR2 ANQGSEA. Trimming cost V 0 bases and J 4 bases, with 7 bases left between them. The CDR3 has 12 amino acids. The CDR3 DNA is TGCAGCGTTGAAGACAGCTCTTACGAGCAGTACTTC. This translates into CSVEDSSYEQYF.

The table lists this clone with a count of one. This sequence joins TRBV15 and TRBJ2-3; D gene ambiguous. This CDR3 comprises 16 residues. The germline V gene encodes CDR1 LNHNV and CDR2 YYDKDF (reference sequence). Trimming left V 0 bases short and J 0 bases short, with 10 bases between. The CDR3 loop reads CATSRDTSASTDTQYF. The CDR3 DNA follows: TGTGCCACCAGCAGAGATACCAGCGCTAGCACAGATACGCAGTATTTT. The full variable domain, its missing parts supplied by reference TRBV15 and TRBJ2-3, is DAMVIQNPRYQVTQFGKPVTLSCSQTLNHNVMYWYQQKSSQAPKLLFHYYDKDFNNEADTPDNFQSRRPNTSFCFLDIRSPGLGDTAMYLCATSRDTSASTDTQYFGPGTRLTVL.

For the CDR3, the DNA is TGCGCCAGCAGCGGAGGACTGGGGGGCTCCTATAATTCACCCCTCCACTTT. Translation: CASSGGLGGSYNSPLHF. The chain recombines TRBV5-1 with TRBJ1-6; tentatively, D is TRBD1 (5 bases). Germline CDR1 is SGHRS and CDR2 is YFSETQ. The CDR3 length is 17 residues. Trimming left V 4 bases short and J 0 bases short, with 14 bases between.

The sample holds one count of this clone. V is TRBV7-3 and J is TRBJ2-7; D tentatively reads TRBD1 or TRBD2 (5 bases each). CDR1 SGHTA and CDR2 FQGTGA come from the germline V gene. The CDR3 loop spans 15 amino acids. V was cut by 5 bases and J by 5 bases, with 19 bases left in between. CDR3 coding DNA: TGTGCCAGCAGCGTTCAACCAGGGAGTGTCGACGAGCAGTACTTC. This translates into CASSVQPGSVDEQYF.

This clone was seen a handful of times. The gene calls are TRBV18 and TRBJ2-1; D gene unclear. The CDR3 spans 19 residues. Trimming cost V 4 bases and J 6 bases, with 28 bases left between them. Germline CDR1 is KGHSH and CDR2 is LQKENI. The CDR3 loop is CASSLSPWPELRLGNEQFF. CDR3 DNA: TGTGCCAGCTCACTAAGCCCCTGGCCGGAGCTCAGATTGGGCAATGAGCAGTTCTTC. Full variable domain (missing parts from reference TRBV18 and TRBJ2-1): NAGVMQNPRHLVRRRGQEARLRCSPMKGHSHVYWYRQLPEEGLKFMVYLQKENIIDESGMPKERFSAEFPKEGPSILRIQQVVRGDSAAYFCASSLSPWPELRLGNEQFFGPGTRLTVL.